Detailed here is one T cell receptor beta chain. Its target is unknown. Recent vaccinations or acute infections were absent in the healthy HIV-negative adult donors. Some clones are missing from TCRdb's copy, which holds only in-frame ones; the method was immunoSEQ multiplex PCR. Of around 600,000 clones listed, around 97% are singletons. The data originate from a study of shared clonotypes between healthy human individuals. Whole-study results and caveats: Clonotype sharing among donors, it was expected, would be affected by sequencing depth. Lower generation probabilities were found for non-shared clonotypes than for those shared by all four donors.

Germline V gene sequence: CDR1 SGDLS, CDR2 YYNGEE. Trimming left V 0 bases short and J 4 bases short, with 11 bases between. The CDR3 is 15 residues long. The receptor was isolated from a woman in her thirties in good health. Sequencing was carried out using naive CD4+ T cells sorted from blood. Noted subset: CD45RA+ positively selected. The V call is TRBV9, the J call TRBJ1-5, with D possibly being TRBD1 (5 bases). For the CDR3, the DNA is TGTGCCAGCAGCGTAGGCCCCTGGGGGAATCAGCCCCAGCATTTT. Translation gives CASSVGPWGNQPQHF.